This T cell receptor beta chain derives from a study of STAT5B mutations in CD4+ large granular lymphocyte leukemia. Libraries were prepared by immunoSEQ multiplex PCR; TCRdb keeps only in-frame clonotypes and omits some of them. The sample has tens of thousands of clones, approximately 88% seen once; the top ten hold 0.97%. The clonotype originates from a human donor in good health. Sequencing was done on a sample of CD4+ T cells from blood buffy coats.

CDR3 nucleotide sequence: TGTGCCAGCACCGAACGGGATATAAGACAGCCCCAGCATTTT. Its translation: CASTERDIRQPQHF. The V gene is TRBV2, the J gene TRBJ1-5; the D is unclear. The germline V gene encodes CDR1 SNHLY and CDR2 FYNNEI. V was pared by 7 bases and J by 7 bases, with 17 bases between. The CDR3 is 14 residues long.